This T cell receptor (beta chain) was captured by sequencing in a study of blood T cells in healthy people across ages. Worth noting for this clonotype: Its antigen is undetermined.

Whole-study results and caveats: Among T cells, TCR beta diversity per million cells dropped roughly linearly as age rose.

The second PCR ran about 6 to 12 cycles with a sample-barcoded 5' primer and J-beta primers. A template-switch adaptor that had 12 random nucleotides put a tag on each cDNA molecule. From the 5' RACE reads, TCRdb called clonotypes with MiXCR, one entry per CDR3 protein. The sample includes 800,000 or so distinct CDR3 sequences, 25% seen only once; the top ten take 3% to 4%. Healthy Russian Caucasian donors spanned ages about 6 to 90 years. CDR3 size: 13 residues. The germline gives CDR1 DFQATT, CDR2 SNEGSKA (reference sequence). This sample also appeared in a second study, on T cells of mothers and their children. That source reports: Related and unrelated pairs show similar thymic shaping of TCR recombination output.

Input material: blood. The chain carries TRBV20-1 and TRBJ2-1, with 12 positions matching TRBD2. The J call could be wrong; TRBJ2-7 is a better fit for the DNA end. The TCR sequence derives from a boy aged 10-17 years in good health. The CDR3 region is CSALAGGPYEQYF. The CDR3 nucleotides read TGCAGTGCTCTAGCGGGGGGGCCTTACGAGCAGTACTTC.